Below, 10 T cell receptor beta chains from the same sample are listed, as sequenced in a study of T-cell reconstitution after alpha-beta-depleted transplantation in children. Unique molecular identifiers were used to barcode this TCRbeta library. TCRdb passed the PCR reads through MiXCR, listing each CDR3 protein once. This sample yields roughly 100,000 distinct CDR3 sequences, of which 5% to 6% are seen a single time; around 5.6% belongs to the top ten. The sequenced sample was PBMCs, mostly from graft donor cells, obtained 60 days after TCRalphabeta/CD19-depleted stem cell transplant. The receptor source for this set is a female patient between 2 and 15 years old who had a stem cell transplant for Fanconi anemia, so the T cells may come from the graft donor.

This clonotype has a count of ten or more. The chain carries TRBV27 and TRBJ2-1, with 7 bases that match TRBD2. CDR3 length: 18 amino acids. V shed 1 base and J 0 bases; nucleotides not matched to a gene: 9. Looked up from germline, CDR1 is MNHEY and CDR2 is SMNVEV (reference sequence). The CDR3 DNA sequence: TGTGCCAGCAGTTTATTCTCCCCAGCGGGGACCTCCTACAATGAGCAGTTCTTC. Protein product: CASSLFSPAGTSYNEQFF.

This clonotype was found many times. The chain recombines TRBV28 with TRBJ1-2, with no clear D. Germline CDR1 and CDR2: MDHEN and SYDVKM. V lost 2 bases, J lost 3 bases, and 13 bases lay in between. The CDR3 runs to 15 residues. CDR3 coding DNA: TGTGCCAGCAGTTTAAATATGGGGTCTTACTATGGCTACACCTTC. Protein product: CASSLNMGSYYGYTF.

The chain employs TRBV20-1 and TRBJ2-2; 8 positions agree with TRBD2. Germline V gene data show CDR1 as DFQATT and CDR2 as SNEGSKA (reference sequence). The CDR3 loop spans 14 amino acids. The V segment lost 3 bases and the J segment 7 bases; nucleotides outside the gene matches: 7. The CDR3 sequence is CSARPGGADGELFF. The DNA of the CDR3 is TGCAGTGCTAGGCCGGGGGGGGCCGACGGGGAGCTGTTTTTT.

This clonotype was observed a handful of times. This chain connects TRBV12-3 or TRBV12-4 to TRBJ1-5; 8 positions agree with TRBD1. J was trimmed by 0 bases and V by 7 bases; bases with no gene match: 14. The CDR3 length is 18 residues. As DNA, the CDR3 is TGTGCCAGCAAACCACCGGACAGGGTCGAATATAGCAATCAGCCCCAGCATTTT. Translation gives CASKPPDRVEYSNQPQHF.

This clonotype was counted ten times or more. The chain combines TRBV18 with TRBJ2-3; D unclear. Trimming cost V 1 base and J 2 bases, with 4 bases left between them. This CDR3 is 13 amino acids long. Per the germline V gene, CDR1 is KGHSH and CDR2 is LQKENI. This CDR3 is CASSPQNTDTQYF. In DNA form, the CDR3 reads TGTGCCAGCTCACCACAGAACACAGATACGCAGTATTTT.

This clonotype was seen at least ten times. The chain is built from TRBV6-2 or TRBV6-3 and TRBJ2-1; 14 bases agree with TRBD2. This CDR3 region has 16 residues. The V and J ends lost 2 bases and 8 bases, in that order; junction bases with no gene match: 5. Looked up from germline, CDR1 is MNHEY and CDR2 is SVGEGT. The CDR3 protein is CASSYPTSGRAYEQFF. Here the CDR3 DNA reads TGTGCCAGCAGTTACCCGACTAGCGGGAGGGCCTATGAGCAGTTCTTC.

This clonotype was observed at least ten times. This chain uses TRBV4-2 with TRBJ2-7; no clear D gene. The germline CDR1 and CDR2 sequences are LGHNA and YNFKEQ. This CDR3 is built from 18 residues. V was shortened by 0 bases and J by 0 bases, with 18 bases between the two germline ends. The CDR3 DNA is TGTGCCAGCAGCCAAGACCCCCTCCGGGCGGCCCTCTCCTACGAGCAGTACTTC. Translating gives CASSQDPLRAALSYEQYF.

The chain couples TRBV7-8 to TRBJ2-1; 8 nucleotides agree with TRBD2. Germline V gives CDR1 SGHVS, CDR2 FQNEAQ. The junction had 5 bases not matched to a gene; V was cut back by 3 bases and J by 4 bases. The CDR3 length is 15 residues. CDR3 nucleotides: TGTGCCAGCAGCTTGACTAGCGCGACATACAATGAGCAGTTCTTC. Protein sequence: CASSLTSATYNEQFF.

This clonotype was recorded at least ten times. V usage is TRBV18 and J usage is TRBJ2-7, with D unclear. Deletions cut 2 bases from V and 5 bases from J, with 4 bases between. This CDR3 region has 11 residues. From germline, CDR1 is KGHSH and CDR2 LQKENI. CDR3 sequence (DNA): TGTGCCAGCTCACCATACCACGAGCAGTACTTC. This translates into CASSPYHEQYF.

At least ten counts were recorded for this clonotype. The CDR3 DNA sequence: TGTGCCAGCAGTTTATCAGGGGTTACCAACTATGGCTACACCTTC. Amino acids: CASSLSGVTNYGYTF. The chain employs TRBV27 and TRBJ1-2, with D tentatively TRBD1 (5 bases). The CDR3 is 15 residues long. The V gene lost 0 bases and the J gene lost 2 bases, with 10 bases spanning the gap. Germline loops: CDR1 MNHEY, CDR2 SMNVEV (reference sequence).